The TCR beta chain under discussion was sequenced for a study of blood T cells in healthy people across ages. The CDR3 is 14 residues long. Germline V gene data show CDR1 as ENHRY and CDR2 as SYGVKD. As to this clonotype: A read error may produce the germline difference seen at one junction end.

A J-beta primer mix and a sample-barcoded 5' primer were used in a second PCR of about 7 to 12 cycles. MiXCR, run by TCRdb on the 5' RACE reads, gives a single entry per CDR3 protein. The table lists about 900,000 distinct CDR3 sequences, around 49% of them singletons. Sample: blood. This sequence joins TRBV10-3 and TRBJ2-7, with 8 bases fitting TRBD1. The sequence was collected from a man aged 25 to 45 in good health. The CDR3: CTIMGDRSSYEQYF. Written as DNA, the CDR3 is TGTACCATCATGGGGGACAGGAGCTCCTACGAGCAGTACTTC.